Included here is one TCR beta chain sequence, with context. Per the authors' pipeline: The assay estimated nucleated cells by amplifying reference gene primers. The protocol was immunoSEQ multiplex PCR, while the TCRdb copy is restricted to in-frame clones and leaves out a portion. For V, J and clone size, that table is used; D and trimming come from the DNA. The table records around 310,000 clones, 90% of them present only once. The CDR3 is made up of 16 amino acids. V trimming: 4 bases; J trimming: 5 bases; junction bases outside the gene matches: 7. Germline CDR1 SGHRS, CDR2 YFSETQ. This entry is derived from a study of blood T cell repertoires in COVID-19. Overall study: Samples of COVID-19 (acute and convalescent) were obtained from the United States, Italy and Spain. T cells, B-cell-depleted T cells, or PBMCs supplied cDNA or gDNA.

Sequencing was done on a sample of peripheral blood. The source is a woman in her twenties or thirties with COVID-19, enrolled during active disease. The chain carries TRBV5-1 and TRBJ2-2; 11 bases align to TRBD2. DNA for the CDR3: TGCGCCAGCAGCCTGACTAGCGGGATCCAGACCGGGGAGCTGTTTTTT. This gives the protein CASSLTSGIQTGELFF.